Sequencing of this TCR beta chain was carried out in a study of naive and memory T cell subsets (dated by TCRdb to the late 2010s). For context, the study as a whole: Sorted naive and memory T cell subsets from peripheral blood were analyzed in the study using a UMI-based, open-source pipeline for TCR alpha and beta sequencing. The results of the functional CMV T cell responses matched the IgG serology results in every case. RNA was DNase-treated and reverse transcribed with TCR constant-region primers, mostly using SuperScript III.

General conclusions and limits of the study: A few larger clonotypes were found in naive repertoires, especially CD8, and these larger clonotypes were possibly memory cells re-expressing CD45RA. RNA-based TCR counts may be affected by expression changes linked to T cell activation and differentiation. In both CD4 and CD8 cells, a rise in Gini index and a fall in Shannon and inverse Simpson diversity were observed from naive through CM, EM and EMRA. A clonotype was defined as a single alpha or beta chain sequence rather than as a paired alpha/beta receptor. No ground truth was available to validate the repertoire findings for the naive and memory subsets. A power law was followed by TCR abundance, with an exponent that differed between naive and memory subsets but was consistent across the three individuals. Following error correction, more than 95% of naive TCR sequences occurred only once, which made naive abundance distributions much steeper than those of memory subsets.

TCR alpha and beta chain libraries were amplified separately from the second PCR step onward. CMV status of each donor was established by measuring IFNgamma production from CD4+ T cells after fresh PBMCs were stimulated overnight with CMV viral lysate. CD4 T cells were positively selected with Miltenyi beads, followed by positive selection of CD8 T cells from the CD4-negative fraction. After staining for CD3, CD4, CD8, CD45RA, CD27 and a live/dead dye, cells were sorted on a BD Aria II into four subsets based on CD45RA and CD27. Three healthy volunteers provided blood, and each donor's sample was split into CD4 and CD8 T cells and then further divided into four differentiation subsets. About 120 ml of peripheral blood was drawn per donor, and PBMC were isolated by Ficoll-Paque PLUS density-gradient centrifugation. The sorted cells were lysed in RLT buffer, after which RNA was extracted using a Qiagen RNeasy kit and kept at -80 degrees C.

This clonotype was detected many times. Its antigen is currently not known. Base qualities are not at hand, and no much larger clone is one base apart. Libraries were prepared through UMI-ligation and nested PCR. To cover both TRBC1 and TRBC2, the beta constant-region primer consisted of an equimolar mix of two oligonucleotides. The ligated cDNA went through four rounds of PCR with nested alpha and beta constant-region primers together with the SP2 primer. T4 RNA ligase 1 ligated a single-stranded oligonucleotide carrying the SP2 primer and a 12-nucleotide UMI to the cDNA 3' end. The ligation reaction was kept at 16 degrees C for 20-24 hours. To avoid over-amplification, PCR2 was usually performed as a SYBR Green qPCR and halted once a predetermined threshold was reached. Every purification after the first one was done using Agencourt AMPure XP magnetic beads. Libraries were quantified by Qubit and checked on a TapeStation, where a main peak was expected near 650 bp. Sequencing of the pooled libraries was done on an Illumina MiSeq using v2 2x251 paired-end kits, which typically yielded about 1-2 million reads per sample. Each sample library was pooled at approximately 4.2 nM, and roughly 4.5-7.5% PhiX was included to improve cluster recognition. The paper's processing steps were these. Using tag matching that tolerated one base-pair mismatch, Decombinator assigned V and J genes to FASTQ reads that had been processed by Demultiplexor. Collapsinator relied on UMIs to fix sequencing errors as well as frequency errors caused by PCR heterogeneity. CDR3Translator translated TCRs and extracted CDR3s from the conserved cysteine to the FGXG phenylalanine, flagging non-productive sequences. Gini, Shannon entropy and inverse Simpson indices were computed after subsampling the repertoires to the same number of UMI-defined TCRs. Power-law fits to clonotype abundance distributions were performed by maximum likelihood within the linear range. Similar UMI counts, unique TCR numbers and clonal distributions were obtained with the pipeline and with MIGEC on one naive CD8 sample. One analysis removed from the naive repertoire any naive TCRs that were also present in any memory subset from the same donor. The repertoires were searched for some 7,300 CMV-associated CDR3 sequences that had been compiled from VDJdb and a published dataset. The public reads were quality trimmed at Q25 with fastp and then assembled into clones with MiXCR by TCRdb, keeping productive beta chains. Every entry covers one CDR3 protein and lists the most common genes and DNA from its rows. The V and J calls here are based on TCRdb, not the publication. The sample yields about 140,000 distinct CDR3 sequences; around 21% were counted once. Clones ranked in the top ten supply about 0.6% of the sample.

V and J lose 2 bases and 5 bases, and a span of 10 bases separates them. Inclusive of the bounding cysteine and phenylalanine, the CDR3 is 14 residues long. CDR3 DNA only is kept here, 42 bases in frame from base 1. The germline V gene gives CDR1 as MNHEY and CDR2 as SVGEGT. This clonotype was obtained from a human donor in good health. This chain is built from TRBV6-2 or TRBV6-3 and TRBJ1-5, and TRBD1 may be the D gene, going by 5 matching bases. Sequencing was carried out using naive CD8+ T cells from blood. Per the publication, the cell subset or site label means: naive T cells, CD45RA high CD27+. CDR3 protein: CASSYPGRDQPQHF. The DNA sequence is TGTGCCAGCAGTTACCCAGGGAGGGATCAGCCCCAGCATTTT.